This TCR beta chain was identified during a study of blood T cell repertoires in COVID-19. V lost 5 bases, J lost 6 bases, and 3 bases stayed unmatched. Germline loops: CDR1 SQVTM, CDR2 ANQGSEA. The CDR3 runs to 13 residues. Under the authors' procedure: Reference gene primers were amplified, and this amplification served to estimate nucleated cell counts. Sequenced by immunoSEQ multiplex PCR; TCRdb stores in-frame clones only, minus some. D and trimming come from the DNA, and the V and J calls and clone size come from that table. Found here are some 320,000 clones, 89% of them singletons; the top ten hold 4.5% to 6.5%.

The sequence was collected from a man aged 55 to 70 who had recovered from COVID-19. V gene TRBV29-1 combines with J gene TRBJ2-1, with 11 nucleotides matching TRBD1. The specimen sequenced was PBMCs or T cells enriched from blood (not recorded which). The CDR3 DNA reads TGCAGCGTTCCCGGGACAGGGGGCAATGAGCAGTTCTTC. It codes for CSVPGTGGNEQFF.